This record looks at one T cell receptor (beta chain) sequence and its context. The antigen is unknown. In the same sample, other DNA sequences code for this CDR3. The data stem from a study of shared clonotypes between healthy human individuals. Broader study findings: Exclusively blood specimens were collected; tissue repertoires likely differ. It was the few donors that limited the genetic and exposure-history diversity represented.

Germline V lookup: CDR1 SEHNR, CDR2 FQNEAQ (reference sequence). The CDR3 consists of 14 residues. Germline trimming cut 5 bases from V and 5 bases from J; bases unmatched to any gene: 5. CD8 cells regarded as naive lacked CD45RO, were positively chosen for CCR7, and omitted terminally differentiated effector memory CD45RA+ cells. The authors split each subset's genomic DNA evenly across several immunoSEQ plates. Per sorted-subset replicate PCR, input was approximately 210 ng DNA, representing roughly 28,000 T cell genomes. Measured with immunoSEQ multiplex PCR; TCRdb has only the in-frame clones, and not every one. The repertoire holds 1.5 million to 2.5 million clones, with around 96% as singletons.

The TCR was taken from a man between 18 and 29 years old in good health. The chain recombines TRBV7-9 with TRBJ1-1; 10 bases align to TRBD1. Sequenced: naive CD8+ T cells sorted from blood. This CDR3 reads CASSPTGGWTEAFF. CDR3 DNA: TGTGCCAGCAGCCCGACAGGGGGCTGGACTGAAGCTTTCTTT.